The rows below give T cell receptor beta chains drawn from one sample of a study of regulatory T cells in long-lasting Graves disease. TCRdb reprocessed the multiplex PCR reads with MiXCR, giving one entry per CDR3 protein. The sample lists over 450,000 distinct CDR3 sequences; more than 10% were seen once. This sample also appeared in a second study, on T cells in Graves' hyperthyroidism and ophthalmopathy.

The material was peripheral blood mononuclear cells (PBMCs), obtained at new diagnosis, from a patient treated with antithyroid drugs. The receptors shown here come from a woman in her 30s with Graves disease. Each CDR3 is given with its conserved first and last residue. Fields, in order: V gene, CDR3 protein.

V: TRBV25-1; CDR3: CASTPWSGKSGETQYF
V: TRBV9; CDR3: CASSVAGGNEQYF
V: TRBV4-3; CDR3: CASSQDHRGTDTQYF
V: TRBV29-1; CDR3: CSVVEGGNYGYTF
V: TRBV11-1; CDR3: CASSSLTGNYEQYF
V: TRBV7-2; CDR3: CASSSRVGYMNTEAFF
V: TRBV2; CDR3: CASSRPYNEQFF
V: TRBV6-2/TRBV6-3; CDR3: CASSLTTITDTQYF
V: TRBV11-2; CDR3: CASSPLAGISYNEQFF
V: TRBV19; CDR3: CASSITGGNLRSGYTF
V: TRBV27; CDR3: CASSVYPNGPGEQYF
V: TRBV13; CDR3: CASSLARLMNTEAFF
V: TRBV6-2/TRBV6-3; CDR3: CASSFIWTAMNTEAFF
V: TRBV7-3; CDR3: CASSPRNADTQYF
V: TRBV29-1; CDR3: CSVEGRRDPSSHGYTF